The TCR beta chain described here comes from a study of blood T cell repertoires in COVID-19. Study background: COVID-19 samples, acute and convalescent, were from the United States, Italy and Spain.

Authors' data handling: Estimation of nucleated cell counts was performed using reference gene primer amplification. Profiled with immunoSEQ multiplex PCR; TCRdb holds only in-frame clones, not every one. For V, J and clone size, that table is used; D and trimming come from the DNA. The data show under 150,000 clones, more than 70% seen once. CDR3 size: 14 residues. V shed 0 bases and J shed 9 bases, with 12 bases lying between them. Germline CDR1 is SGHTA and CDR2 is FQGNSA. This sequence was found in a man over 45 with active or convalescent COVID-19. The specimen was peripheral blood. The gene calls are TRBV7-2 and TRBJ1-5; TRBD1 might be the D (5 bases). DNA of the CDR3: TGTGCCAGCAGCTTAGCGGATAGGGGTACGCCCCAGCATTTT. This gives the protein CASSLADRGTPQHF.